This T cell receptor beta chain derives from a study of blood T cell repertoires in COVID-19 (dated by TCRdb to between 2020 and 2021). Turning to the overall study: Samples covering the acute and convalescent phases of COVID-19 were provided by collaborators in the United States, Italy and Spain. The material from the prospective study consisted of cDNA or gDNA derived from T cells, B-cell-depleted T cells, or PBMCs. Subjects who had been exposed to COVID-19, were actively infected with it, or had recovered from it provided the deeply sampled blood TCRbeta repertoires that made up the dataset. The repertoires were released in a freely available public database meant as a resource for research on the immune response to SARS-CoV-2. Samples were obtained from the ongoing ImmuneRACE study (first 160 participants) and from some 1,200 subjects provided by 6 global collaborators. The sample metadata nearly always contained a de-identified subject ID, COVID-19 status, age in years and sex. HLA class I and class II types, where available, came from metadata supplied by the sample provider rather than from assay-based typing. What the work shows at the level of the full study, not this receptor alone: The amount of clinical and demographic metadata varied by source and participant and was provided uncurated.

Collaborating institutions collected whole blood in K2EDTA tubes following their own protocols. For TCRbeta analysis, collaborator samples were shipped as frozen whole blood, as isolated PBMCs, or as DNA extracted from either sample type. In regard to this clone: Its antigen is still unknown. Base qualities are not at hand, and no much larger clone is one base apart.

TCRbeta CDR3 regions were amplified from genomic DNA using the immunoSEQ Assay, a bias-controlled multiplex PCR. Processing in the source paper ran as follows. The number of nucleated cells in each sample was estimated by amplification of reference gene primers within the assay. To quantify the absolute abundance of each unique TCRbeta CDR3 rearrangement, sequence reads were collapsed and filtered. For each sample, productive Simpson clonality was calculated by taking the square root of Simpson's diversity index across productive rearrangements. What TCRdb holds here is the immuneACCESS table cut down to in-frame rearrangements. Part of the clones is not present; checked against another copy, under half of the missing clones reflect an unresolved V gene, and the others are unexplained. V, J and clone size are those of that table, while D and trimming were read from the DNA. For this sample there are over 110,000 clones; nearly 90% appear just once. The ten largest clones represent about 1.7% of the sample.

From a lookup of the germline V gene (reference sequence), CDR1 and CDR2 are SGHNT and YYREEE. Taken from cysteine to phenylalanine, the CDR3 has 14 residues. The sequence is cut down to CDR3 DNA, 42 bases in frame from base 1. The germline V end is reduced by 0 bases and the J end by 6 bases; junction bases left unmatched: 5. The sequenced material came from peripheral blood. The clonotype originates from a man in his sixties or seventies with acute or convalescent COVID-19. The V and J genes are TRBV5-4 and TRBJ1-1; TRBD1 lines up with 7 middle nucleotides. The DNA sequence is TGTGCCAGCAGCTTGGAGACAGGGACCCCTGAAGCTTTCTTT. This is translated as CASSLETGTPEAFF.